This T cell receptor (beta chain) is drawn from a study of identifying expanded T cells in peripheral blood. Study results and caveats: Across healthy donors, higher total template counts meant significantly greater approximately two-week count variance. Around 1.2 clones differed between technical replicates, versus 16.4 and 19 over time.

Turning to this clone: Its target is not known.

No infections or other immune events were documented during collection. Assay: immunoSEQ multiplex PCR; the TCRdb copy retains only in-frame clones and omits some. This table holds around 130,000 clones, approximately 86% found once. V shed 6 bases, J shed 1 base, and the junction held 4 bases outside the gene matches. This CDR3 is 14 amino acids long. Germline V gene sequence: CDR1 ENHRY, CDR2 SYGVKD. This chain joins TRBV10-3 and TRBJ1-2; 8 bases line up with TRBD1. The source material was blood. The receptor's source is a person between 18 and 75 years old in good health. DNA for the CDR3: TGTGCCATCAGCTTGACAGGGGATAACTATGGCTACACCTTC. Translated: CAISLTGDNYGYTF.